This TCR beta chain appears in the sequencing data of a study of T cell responses to AZD1222 COVID-19 vaccine. Clones were sequenced by immunoSEQ multiplex PCR, and TCRdb holds only the in-frame ones, with some missing. The table has around 210,000 clones, 90% to 95% seen once. This clone was observed once. The antigen is undetermined. The study, taken as a whole, reports: Clonal diversity may have been underestimated, and the donors were mostly white British, with more females than males. Rises in breadth and depth of Spike-specific TCRs came after two AZD1222 doses.

This TCR derives from an adult who received the MenACWY meningococcal vaccine as a control. The sample in question was peripheral blood, obtained 28 days after the second dose of the MenACWY control vaccine.

Here the CDR3 reads CASSLGQGSTDTQYF. CDR3 DNA sequence: TGTGCCAGCAGCTTAGGACAAGGGAGCACAGATACGCAGTATTTT. The rearrangement links TRBV11-3 to TRBJ2-3; D not certain. Trimming stripped 1 base from V and 0 bases from J, with 8 bases between. The CDR3 spans 15 residues. Germline values: CDR1 SGHNT, CDR2 YENEEA.